These T cell receptor beta chains were read from a single sample in a study of blood T cell repertoires in COVID-19. This table comes from immunoSEQ multiplex PCR, and its TCRdb copy is limited to in-frame clones, with some not included. Here the sample spans some 76,000 clones, more than 75% being singletons. Material: peripheral blood. The receptor source for this set is a young woman with acute or convalescent COVID-19. Each CDR3 is given with its conserved first and last residue. D genes are given only for firm matches. Size tells how often a clone was seen (once, few, many) or the class of an expanded clone, and some rows leave it out.

NA	NA	TRBV7-2	TRBJ1-1	13	TGTGCCAGCAGCTACAGGGCAGACACTGAAGCTTTCTTT	CASSYRADTEAFF
NA	TRBD1	TRBV5-1	TRBJ1-4	16	TGCGCCAGCAGATCGGGACAGTCTTCAGCTAATGAAAAACTGTTTTTT	CASRSGQSSANEKLFF
NA	TRBD2	TRBV9	TRBJ2-2	16	TGTGCCAGCAGCGCAGTTAGCGGGACGAACACCGGGGAGCTGTTTTTT	CASSAVSGTNTGELFF
NA	NA	TRBV29-1	TRBJ1-1	14	TGCAGCGTTTTCCTTGGGGGCGCGGGCACTGAAGCTTTCTTT	CSVFLGGAGTEAFF
NA	TRBD1	TRBV6-6	TRBJ1-2	12	TGTGCCAGCAGCCAGGGGGCGGCTGGCTACACCTTC	CASSQGAAGYTF
NA	TRBD1	TRBV2	TRBJ2-7	14	TGTGCCAGCAGTGAACAGGGGGAAACCTACGAGCAGTACTTC	CASSEQGETYEQYF
once	TRBD1	TRBV25-1	TRBJ2-7	14	TGTGCCAGCAGTGCGGGACAGGTCCCCTACGAGCAGTACTTC	CASSAGQVPYEQYF
NA	NA	TRBV7-9	TRBJ2-3	15	TGTGCCAGCAGCTTAGAATCCTGGCCCACAGATACGCAGTATTTT	CASSLESWPTDTQYF
once	NA	TRBV28	TRBJ1-3	15	TGTGCCAGCAGTTTAACCCAAGCCGCTGGAAACACCATATATTTT	CASSLTQAAGNTIYF
NA	TRBD1	TRBV3-1/TRBV3-2	TRBJ2-2	14	TGTGCCGCCGGGACAGGGGGCGACACCGGGGAGCTGTTTTTT	CAAGTGGDTGELFF
few	TRBD2	TRBV3-1/TRBV3-2	TRBJ2-7	15	TGTGCCAGCAGCCGTAGCGGGGGTAGCTCCTACGAGCAGTACTTC	CASSRSGGSSYEQYF
NA	NA	TRBV18	TRBJ2-5	12	TGTGCCAGCTCAAACGTAGAAGAGACCCAGTACTTC	CASSNVEETQYF
few	NA	TRBV18	TRBJ1-3	15	TGTGCCAGCTCACCACAGACAAGCTCTGGAAACACCATATATTTT	CASSPQTSSGNTIYF
NA	NA	TRBV7-8	TRBJ2-7	21	TGTGCCAGCAGCTTAGGTGAAACGGGCCCGAGGGACTTGAGGAGGTCCTACGAGCAGTACTTC	CASSLGETGPRDLRRSYEQYF
once	TRBD1	TRBV5-1	TRBJ1-4	14	TGCGCCAGCAGCGGGACAGGGGGCGCGGAAAAACTGTTTTTT	CASSGTGGAEKLFF
few	TRBD1	TRBV28	TRBJ1-1	15	TGTGCCAGCAGTTCTCGGACAGGGGTGGACACTGAAGCTTTCTTT	CASSSRTGVDTEAFF
NA	NA	TRBV25-1	TRBJ1-1	15	TGTGCCAGCAGTAGACAAGGGGGGGAGAACACTGAAGCTTTCTTT	CASSRQGGENTEAFF
NA	NA	TRBV11-2	TRBJ1-1	12	TGTGCCAGCAGCTTAGGAGTCGCTGAAGCTTTCTTT	CASSLGVAEAFF
NA	TRBD1	TRBV5-6	TRBJ1-3	16	TGTGCCAGCAGCTTGGGGACAGGAGGGTTGCGAAACACCATATATTTT	CASSLGTGGLRNTIYF
NA	NA	TRBV20-1	TRBJ2-7	10	TGCAGTGCTGGGGGGTACGAGCAGTACTTC	CSAGGYEQYF
NA	TRBD2	TRBV5-4	TRBJ2-7	13	TGTGCCAGCAGCCGTCGGGAGGCAGGCGAGCAGTACTTC	CASSRREAGEQYF
NA	TRBD1	TRBV11-3	TRBJ2-1	16	TGTGCCAGCAGCTTAGGCCTTCGGACAGGGAACAATGAGCAGTTCTTC	CASSLGLRTGNNEQFF
NA	TRBD1	TRBV5-1	TRBJ2-1	17	TGCGCCAGCAGCACATCGTCCGGGACAGGTCGCTACAATGAGCAGTTCTTC	CASSTSSGTGRYNEQFF
NA	TRBD1	TRBV5-5	TRBJ2-7	16	TGTGCCAGCAGCAGGACCGGGACAGCTAAAACCTACGAGCAGTACTTC	CASSRTGTAKTYEQYF
once	NA	TRBV6-1	TRBJ1-2	14	TGTGCCAGCAGTGAAGTTACAAAAAGCTATGGCTACACCTTC	CASSEVTKSYGYTF
once	TRBD1	TRBV28	TRBJ1-2	17	TGTGCCAGCAGTTTATTCGGACAGGGGCCCGCTAACTATGGCTACACCTTC	CASSLFGQGPANYGYTF
NA	NA	TRBV5-4	TRBJ2-3	13	TGTGCCAGCAGCTTGGTTCCGACAGATACGCAGTATTTT	CASSLVPTDTQYF
NA	TRBD2	TRBV30	TRBJ2-2	15	TGTGCCTGGACCCCACTAGCGGGGGACACCGGGGAGCTGTTTTTT	CAWTPLAGDTGELFF
NA	NA	TRBV15	TRBJ1-1	15	TGTGCCACCAGCAGAGGATTGGGGGCCGGATTTGAAGCTTTCTTT	CATSRGLGAGFEAFF
NA	NA	TRBV18	TRBJ2-3	16	TGTGCCAGCTCACCAAGGATCACAGGAAACACAGATACGCAGTATTTT	CASSPRITGNTDTQYF
NA	TRBD1	TRBV9	TRBJ2-3	19	TGTGCCAGCAGCGTAGGGTCCAGGGGGCTAATTTCTAGCACAGATACGCAGTATTTT	CASSVGSRGLISSTDTQYF
NA	NA	TRBV6-1	TRBJ2-3	19	TGTGCCAGCAGTGAAGCGCGGAGAGCGGTAGACTATAGCACAGATACGCAGTATTTT	CASSEARRAVDYSTDTQYF
NA	NA	TRBV10-3	TRBJ1-1	13	TGTGCCATAAAAGGACGTAGCGGCACTGAAGCTTTCTTT	CAIKGRSGTEAFF
NA	TRBD1	TRBV10-2	TRBJ1-6	14	TGCGCCAGCAGAATCGGACAGGGACATTCACCCCTCCACTTT	CASRIGQGHSPLHF
NA	TRBD1	TRBV7-2	TRBJ2-1	16	TGTGCCAGCAGCTTACGTCCCGGGACAGGTGGGAATGAGCAGTTCTTC	CASSLRPGTGGNEQFF
NA	TRBD2	TRBV9	TRBJ2-1	15	TGTGCCAGCAGCGTAGGTAGCGGGGGGACGGTGGAGCAGTTCTTC	CASSVGSGGTVEQFF
NA	TRBD1	TRBV19	TRBJ2-7	14	TGTGCCAGTAGTCAGACAGGGCGTGGCGTATTGCAGTACTTC	CASSQTGRGVLQYF
once	TRBD1	TRBV7-8	TRBJ1-5	17	TGTGCCAGCAGCCCCGAATGGGGACAGGGTGGCAATCAGCCCCAGCATTTT	CASSPEWGQGGNQPQHF
NA	TRBD2	TRBV6-2/TRBV6-3	TRBJ2-3	17	TGTGCCAGCAGTTACTCTCCTAGCGGGAGGGCCATAGATACGCAGTATTTT	CASSYSPSGRAIDTQYF
NA	TRBD1	TRBV6-5	TRBJ1-2	15	TGTGCCAGCACCCGGACAGGGGGCTCGAGCTATGGCTACACCTTC	CASTRTGGSSYGYTF
NA	NA	TRBV28	TRBJ1-5	14	TGTGCCAGCAGTTTCCCCGACGGGAATCAGCCCCAGCATTTT	CASSFPDGNQPQHF
few	NA	TRBV18	TRBJ1-2	15	TGTGCCAGCTCACCTAGACAGCTTGGGGAATATGGCTACACCTTC	CASSPRQLGEYGYTF
NA	TRBD2	TRBV6-2/TRBV6-3	TRBJ2-3	16	TGTGCCAGCAGTTACTTAGCGGGAACCCGCACAGATACGCAGTATTTT	CASSYLAGTRTDTQYF
few	NA	TRBV6-1	TRBJ1-5	17	TGTGCCAGCAGTGAAAGTATTGGCAGGGTTTCGGTTCAGCCCCAGCATTTT	CASSESIGRVSVQPQHF
NA	TRBD2	TRBV3-1/TRBV3-2	TRBJ2-7	16	TGTGCCAGCAGCCAAGCCAAGGCTAGCGGAGTATACGAGCAGTACTTC	CASSQAKASGVYEQYF
NA	TRBD2	TRBV11-2	TRBJ2-2	17	TGTGCCAGCAGCTTTTGGTTGGCGGGGGAAAACACCGGGGAGCTGTTTTTT	CASSFWLAGENTGELFF
once	TRBD1	TRBV28	TRBJ2-2	15	TGTGCCAGCAGCCGCGGGACAGGGGGCCCCGGGGAGCTGTTTTTT	CASSRGTGGPGELFF
NA	NA	TRBV6-1	TRBJ1-5	13	TGTGCCAGCAGTGATTCGGGCAATCAGCCCCAGCATTTT	CASSDSGNQPQHF
NA	NA	TRBV4-3	TRBJ1-1	14	TGCGCCAGCAGCCAAGAAGATGGGAGCACTGAAGCTTTCTTT	CASSQEDGSTEAFF
NA	NA	TRBV4-1	TRBJ2-4	17	TGCGCCAGCAGCCAGGTGACAGGTAATCCATCCAAAAACATTCAGTACTTC	CASSQVTGNPSKNIQYF
NA	NA	TRBV20-1	TRBJ2-1	16	TGCAGTGCTAGTTTCCCCGGCACCCCCCAAGGAGACGAGCAGTTCTTC	CSASFPGTPQGDEQFF
once	TRBD2	TRBV7-6	TRBJ2-3	16	TGTGCCAGCAGCTTAGCGTGGCGGGAGCTCCCAGATACGCAGTATTTT	CASSLAWRELPDTQYF
NA	NA	TRBV7-9	TRBJ2-7	13	TGTGCCAGCAGCCCGCAGGGTACCTACGAGCAGTACTTC	CASSPQGTYEQYF